This TCR beta chain was captured by sequencing in a study of shared clonotypes between healthy human individuals. Regarding this clone: What it recognizes is unknown.

CDR1 is WSHSY, CDR2 SAAADI, per germline. V was pared by 8 bases and J by 5 bases, with 19 bases between. CDR3 size: 14 residues. Adult donors, all healthy and HIV-negative, had no recent acute infections or vaccinations. Both subsets, CD45RA+ naive and CD45RA-negative memory, were split from the CD4+ cells. Clones were read by immunoSEQ multiplex PCR, and TCRdb kept only the in-frame ones, dropping some. Of approximately 1.5 million clones in the sample, less than 99% were seen once. Whole-study findings and limits: Clonotype sharing across donors was expected to vary with sequencing depth.

The chain combines TRBV10-2 with TRBJ2-7; D perhaps matches TRBD1 (5 bases). The TCR sequence derives from a young man in good health. The sample comprised naive CD4+ T cells sorted from blood. As for subset: CD45RA+ positively selected. Here the CDR3 reads CASVPADITHEQYF. CDR3 sequence (DNA): TGCGCCAGCGTCCCCGCGGACATAACTCACGAGCAGTACTTC.